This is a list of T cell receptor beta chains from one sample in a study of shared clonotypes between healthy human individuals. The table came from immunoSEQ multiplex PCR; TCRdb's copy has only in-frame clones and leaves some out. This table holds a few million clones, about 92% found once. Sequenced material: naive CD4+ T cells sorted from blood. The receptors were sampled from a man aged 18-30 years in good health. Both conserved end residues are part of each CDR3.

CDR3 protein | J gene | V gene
CAWSANFPRGTEAFF | TRBJ1-1 | TRBV30
CASSSGTGSVTEAFF | TRBJ1-1 | TRBV13
CASSQVEGYSNQPQHF | TRBJ1-5 | TRBV4-1
CASSPAEGYEQYF | TRBJ2-7 | TRBV7-9
CASSPETDTQYF | TRBJ2-3 | TRBV5-4
CASSQGYGYTF | TRBJ1-2 | TRBV6-1
CASSITGVETQYF | TRBJ2-5 | TRBV5-4
CASSFARDPEAFF | TRBJ1-1 | TRBV9
CASNRQLLDTQYF | TRBJ2-3 | TRBV2
CASSLGTLTYEQYF | TRBJ2-7 | TRBV5-6
CASSFWGLAGVEDTQYF | TRBJ2-3 | TRBV25-1
CAISEPANTEAFF | TRBJ1-1 | TRBV10-3
CASSQGRLAGNEQFF | TRBJ2-1 | TRBV4-3
CASRGTGLTGELFF | TRBJ2-2 | TRBV23-1
CASSEVGFNQPQHF | TRBJ1-5 | TRBV6-1